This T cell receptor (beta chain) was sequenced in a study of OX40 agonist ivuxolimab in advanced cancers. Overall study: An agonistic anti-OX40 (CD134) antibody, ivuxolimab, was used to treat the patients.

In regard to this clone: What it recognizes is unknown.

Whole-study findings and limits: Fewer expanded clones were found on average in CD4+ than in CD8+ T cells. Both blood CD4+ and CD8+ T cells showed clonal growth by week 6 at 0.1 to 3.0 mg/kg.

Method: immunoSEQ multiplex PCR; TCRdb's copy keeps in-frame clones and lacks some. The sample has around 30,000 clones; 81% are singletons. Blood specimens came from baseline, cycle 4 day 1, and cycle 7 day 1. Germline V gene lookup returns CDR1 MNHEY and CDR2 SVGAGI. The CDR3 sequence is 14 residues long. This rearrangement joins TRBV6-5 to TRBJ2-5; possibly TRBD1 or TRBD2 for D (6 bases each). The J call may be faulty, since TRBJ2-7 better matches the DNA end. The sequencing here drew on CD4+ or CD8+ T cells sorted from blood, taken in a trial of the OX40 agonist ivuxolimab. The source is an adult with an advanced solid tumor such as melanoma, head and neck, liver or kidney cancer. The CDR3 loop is CASRRTGAEDEQYF. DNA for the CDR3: TGTGCCAGCAGGCGGACGGGGGCGGAGGACGAGCAGTACTTC.